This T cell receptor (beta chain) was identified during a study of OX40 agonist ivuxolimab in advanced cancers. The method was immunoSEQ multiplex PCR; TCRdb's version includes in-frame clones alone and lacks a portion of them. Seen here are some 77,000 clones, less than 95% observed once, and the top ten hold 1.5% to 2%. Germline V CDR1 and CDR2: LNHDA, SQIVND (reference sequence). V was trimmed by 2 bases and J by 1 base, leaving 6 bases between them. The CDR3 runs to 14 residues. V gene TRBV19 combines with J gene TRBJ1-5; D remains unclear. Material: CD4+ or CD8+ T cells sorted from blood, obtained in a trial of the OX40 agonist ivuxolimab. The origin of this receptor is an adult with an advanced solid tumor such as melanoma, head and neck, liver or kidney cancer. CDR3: CASSITGSNQPQHF. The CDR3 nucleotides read TGTGCCAGTAGTATAACGGGCAGCAATCAGCCCCAGCATTTT. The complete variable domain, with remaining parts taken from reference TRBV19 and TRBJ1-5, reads DGGITQSPKYLFRKEGQNVTLSCEQNLNHDAMYWYRQDPGQGLRLIYYSQIVNDFQKGDIAEGYSVSREKKESFPLTVTSAQKNPTAFYLCASSITGSNQPQHFGDGTRLSIL.